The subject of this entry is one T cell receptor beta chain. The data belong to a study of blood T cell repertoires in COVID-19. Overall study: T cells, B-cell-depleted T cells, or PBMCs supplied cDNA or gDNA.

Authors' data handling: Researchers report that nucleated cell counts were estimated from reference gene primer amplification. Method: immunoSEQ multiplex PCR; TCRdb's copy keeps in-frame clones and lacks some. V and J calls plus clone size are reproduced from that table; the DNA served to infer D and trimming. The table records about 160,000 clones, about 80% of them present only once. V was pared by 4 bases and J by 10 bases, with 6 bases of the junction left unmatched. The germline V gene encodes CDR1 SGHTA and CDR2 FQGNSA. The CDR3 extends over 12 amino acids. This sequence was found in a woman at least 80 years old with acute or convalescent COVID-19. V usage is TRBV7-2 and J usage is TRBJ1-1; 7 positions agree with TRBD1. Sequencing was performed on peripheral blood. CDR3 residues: CASSSRTGRAFF. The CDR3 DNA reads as TGTGCCAGCAGCTCCCGGACAGGTCGAGCTTTCTTT.